The 14 T cell receptor beta chains reported below all come from one sample, sequenced in a study of cytomegalovirus exposure and HLA in healthy donors. Some clones are missing from TCRdb's copy, which holds only in-frame ones; the method was immunoSEQ multiplex PCR. The profile covers about 67,000 clones, with 94% appearing a single time and 0.5% to 0.75% taken by the ten largest. Sequenced sample: PBMCs. Receptors were obtained from a woman aged 18-29 years in good health and CMV-seronegative.

The rearrangement joins TRBV5-1 to TRBJ1-2; D unresolved. The length of the CDR3 is 13 residues. Germline lookup yields CDR1 SGHRS and CDR2 YFSETQ. V gave up 5 bases and J gave up 4 bases, with 12 bases separating them. This CDR3 is CASSLEVSYGYTF. The CDR3 DNA is TGCGCCAGCAGTCTCGAGGTGAGCTATGGCTACACCTTC.

The V and J genes are TRBV11-3 and TRBJ2-1; the D gene is possibly TRBD1 (5 bases). V lost 5 bases to trimming and J lost 3 bases, with 14 bases between them. The germline V gene has CDR1 SGHNT and CDR2 YENEEA. This CDR3 is 15 amino acids long. CDR3 in amino acids: CASSPRKGRYNEQFF. The CDR3 coding sequence is TGTGCCAGCAGCCCCAGGAAGGGGCGCTACAATGAGCAGTTCTTC.

This clone appeared once. The chain links TRBV5-5 to TRBJ2-7; D perhaps matches TRBD2 (5 bases). In germline, CDR1 is SGHKS, CDR2 YYEKEE (reference sequence). There are 16 residues in the CDR3. With 0 bases removed from V and 1 base from J, the gap between germline ends came to 14 bases. The CDR3 sequence: CASSLASEVGSYEQYF. Written as DNA, the CDR3 is TGTGCCAGCAGCTTGGCGTCGGAGGTGGGGTCCTACGAGCAGTACTTC.

DNA for the CDR3: TGTGCCAGCAGCCTAATAGGACAGGGGGCTCACGAGCAGTACTTC. Translated, it gives CASSLIGQGAHEQYF. The V gene is TRBV28, the J gene TRBJ2-7; 11 nucleotides line up with TRBD1. Trimming cost V 6 bases and J 5 bases; bases outside gene matches: 9. The CDR3 has 15 amino acids. Germline V gives CDR1 MDHEN, CDR2 SYDVKM.

This chain connects TRBV18 to TRBJ1-1, with no clear D. The V end lost 0 bases, the J end lost 8 bases, and 7 bases lay between the germline ends. Per germline, CDR1 KGHSH and CDR2 LQKENI. CDR3 length: 12 amino acids. CDR3 loop: CASSPPGREAFF. CDR3 nucleotide sequence: TGTGCCAGCTCACCACCGGGCAGAGAAGCTTTCTTT. Drawing the rest from reference TRBV18 and TRBJ1-1, the complete variable domain is NAGVMQNPRHLVRRRGQEARLRCSPMKGHSHVYWYRQLPEEGLKFMVYLQKENIIDESGMPKERFSAEFPKEGPSILRIQQVVRGDSAAYFCASSPPGREAFFGQGTRLTVV.

Remarks on this clone: It is likely a read error, because the conserved phenylalanine at the end of the CDR3 is missing. The limits of the CDR3 on the DNA are not certain, so only TCRdb's listed CDR3 is given. The J gene is TRBJ1-2, the V gene TRBV29-1; TRBD1, the D gene given by the table, was not confirmed from the DNA. In germline, CDR1 is SQVTM, CDR2 ANQGSEA. Termini included, the CDR3 measures 10 amino acids. CDR3 amino acids: CSVFSGDFAL.

This clone has only one observation. V usage is TRBV6-5 and J usage is TRBJ2-2; D may be TRBD1 (5 bases). The length of the CDR3 is 14 residues. The germline V gene has CDR1 MNHEY and CDR2 SVGAGI. The V end was cut by 5 bases, the J end by 6 bases, with 13 bases between. The CDR3 nucleotides read TGTGCCAGCAGTGCTCTAGGGGAATCCGGGGAGCTGTTTTTT. Translating it yields CASSALGESGELFF.

The J gene is TRBJ2-7, the V gene TRBV5-1; TRBD1 matches 8 bases. CDR3 size: 14 residues. Trimming removed 4 bases from V and 6 bases from J; junction bases left unmatched: 9. The germline V gene encodes CDR1 SGHRS and CDR2 YFSETQ. CDR3: CASSREPGGGEQYF. The CDR3 DNA follows: TGCGCCAGCAGCCGCGAACCAGGGGGCGGCGAGCAGTACTTC.

The chain carries TRBV5-4 and TRBJ2-3; 8 bases agree with TRBD1. This CDR3 region has 15 residues. J lost 4 bases, V lost 4 bases, and 8 bases had no gene match. Germline values: CDR1 SGHNT, CDR2 YYREEE (reference sequence). The CDR3 region has the DNA TGTGCCAGCAGCCCCCAGGGGGCGCTGGCAGATACGCAGTATTTT. Amino acid sequence: CASSPQGALADTQYF.

The chain uses TRBV7-2 and TRBJ2-2; TRBD1 aligns across 11 bases. The CDR3 length is 15 residues. The V gene end was trimmed by 5 bases and the J gene end by 6 bases; junction bases not matched to a gene: 5. Germline V gene data show CDR1 as SGHTA and CDR2 as FQGNSA. The DNA of the CDR3 is TGTGCCAGCAGCCCAGGGGGACAGGGGGCCGGGGAGCTGTTTTTT. Protein: CASSPGGQGAGELFF.

The chain recombines TRBV9 with TRBJ2-3; D is possibly TRBD2 (7 bases). V was pared by 1 base and J by 2 bases, with 11 bases between. Germline-derived CDR1 and CDR2 are SGDLS and YYNGEE. CDR3 size: 15 residues. The CDR3 spells CASSVNGGPTDTQYF. As DNA, the CDR3 is TGTGCCAGCAGCGTAAACGGGGGGCCCACAGATACGCAGTATTTT.

V and J are TRBV18 and TRBJ1-5; 7 nucleotides agree with TRBD1. Germline CDR1 KGHSH, CDR2 LQKENI. The CDR3 runs to 17 residues. Unmatched junction bases numbered 12, after V lost 6 bases and J lost 1 base. CDR3 sequence (DNA): TGTGCCAGCTCTCAGCCCCGCTCAGGGGGGAGCAATCAGCCCCAGCATTTT. Its protein is CASSQPRSGGSNQPQHF.

This sequence joins TRBV6-4 and TRBJ2-3, with D perhaps matching TRBD2 (7 bases). V dropped 3 bases and J dropped 0 bases, with 10 bases sitting between them. This CDR3 contains 15 residues. The V gene's germline CDR1 is MRHNA and CDR2 SNTAGT. The CDR3 here is CASSDRGASTDTQYF. The DNA for the CDR3 is TGTGCCAGCAGTGATCGGGGGGCTAGCACAGATACGCAGTATTTT.

The table lists this clone with a count of one. This chain uses TRBV27 with TRBJ1-5; unclear D gene. Trimming left V 5 bases short and J 3 bases short, with 5 bases between. This CDR3 has 12 amino acids. The germline V gene encodes CDR1 MNHEY and CDR2 SMNVEV (reference sequence). CDR3 bases: TGTGCCAGCAGTCCTATCAATCAGCCCCAGCATTTT. This codes for CASSPINQPQHF.